A selection of T cell receptor beta chains follows, all from one sample in a study of blood T cells in healthy people across ages. TCRdb redid the calling of the 5' RACE reads with MiXCR, one entry per CDR3 protein. This sample yields 1 million or so distinct CDR3 sequences, of which 40% to 55% are seen a single time; 15% to 20% belongs to the top ten. Sequencing was done on a sample of blood. The source of these receptors is a woman aged 55 to 70 in good health. Both conserved end residues are part of each CDR3. Each record gives: J gene, V gene, D gene, clone size, CDR3 DNA, CDR3 protein. The D gene is left open where the match is weak. Some rows mark clone size as missing; the rest say once, few, many or name a class of expanded clone.

J: TRBJ2-1
V: TRBV3-1
D: NA
size: few
DNA: TGTGCCAGCAGCCAAGTGGGGGGCAAAAGCTCCTACAATGAGCAGTTCTTC
CDR3: CASSQVGGKSSYNEQFF

J: TRBJ2-1
V: TRBV7-3
D: TRBD2
size: NA
DNA: TGTGCCAGCAGCTCCGCCGCAGCGGGAGCGGTGGGGAATGAGCAGTTCTTC
CDR3: CASSSAAAGAVGNEQFF

J: TRBJ2-3
V: TRBV5-4
D: NA
size: NA
DNA: TGTGCCAGCAGGACGACAGACCGGACAGATACGCAGTATTTT
CDR3: CASRTTDRTDTQYF

J: TRBJ2-1
V: TRBV18
D: TRBD1
size: NA
DNA: TGTGCCAGCTCACCACCTTCCGGGACAGGGTCAAATGAGCAGTTCTTC
CDR3: CASSPPSGTGSNEQFF

J: TRBJ1-4
V: TRBV2
D: NA
size: NA
DNA: TGTGCCAGCAACGAACAAGGACAGCGTAATGAAAAGCTGTTTTTT
CDR3: CASNEQGQRNEKLFF

J: TRBJ1-5
V: TRBV20-1
D: NA
size: NA
DNA: TGCAGTGCTAGAAGGGACGGACCTGCTAGCAATCAGCCCCAGCATTTT
CDR3: CSARRDGPASNQPQHF

J: TRBJ2-6
V: TRBV27
D: NA
size: NA
DNA: TGTGCCAGCAGTGAATTGGGGGGGCCCTCTGGGGCCAACGTCCTGACTTTC
CDR3: CASSELGGPSGANVLTF

J: TRBJ2-1
V: TRBV7-8
D: TRBD2
size: few
DNA: TGTGCCAGCAGCTTAGAAAGGCTAGCGGTATACAATGAGCAGTTCTTC
CDR3: CASSLERLAVYNEQFF

J: TRBJ2-3
V: TRBV20-1
D: NA
size: few
DNA: TGCAGTGCCAACCCGGACTTACTGACTCACACAGATACGCAGTATTTT
CDR3: CSANPDLLTHTDTQYF

J: TRBJ2-1
V: TRBV2
D: TRBD1
size: NA
DNA: TGTGCCAGCAGAGAGGACAGGGGGACCTACAATGAGCAGTTCTTC
CDR3: CASREDRGTYNEQFF

J: TRBJ2-4
V: TRBV5-1
D: NA
size: few
DNA: TGCGCCAGCAGCTTGGAACCAAGCGTCGGCAAAAACATTCAGTACTTC
CDR3: CASSLEPSVGKNIQYF

J: TRBJ2-5
V: TRBV9
D: NA
size: few
DNA: TGTGCCAGCAGCGTAGAAGGCAGTCTTGGGGAGACCCAGTACTTC
CDR3: CASSVEGSLGETQYF

J: TRBJ1-5
V: TRBV9
D: NA
size: NA
DNA: TGTGCCAGCAGCGACCGACAGGCTGATCAGCCCCAGCATTTT
CDR3: CASSDRQADQPQHF

J: TRBJ1-1
V: TRBV7-2
D: NA
size: NA
DNA: TGTGCCAGCAGCTTATGGGATCGGGGAGCTTTCTTT
CDR3: CASSLWDRGAFF

J: TRBJ2-5
V: TRBV6-2/TRBV6-3
D: NA
size: NA
DNA: TGTGCCAGCAGCCCCGACTGGCGGAAGCGGTACCAAGAGACCCAGTACTTC
CDR3: CASSPDWRKRYQETQYF

J: TRBJ2-1
V: TRBV5-1
D: TRBD2
size: NA
DNA: TGCGCCAGCAGCACCCGGACTAGCGGGGGAGGGAACAATGAGCAGTTCTTC
CDR3: CASSTRTSGGGNNEQFF

J: TRBJ2-7
V: TRBV3-1
D: TRBD1
size: NA
DNA: TGTGCCAGCAGCCAGGATATAGGACAGGGGTGGGACGAGCAGTACTTC
CDR3: CASSQDIGQGWDEQYF

J: TRBJ2-3
V: TRBV6-2/TRBV6-3
D: TRBD2
size: NA
DNA: TGTGCCAGCAGTTATCCTCTAGCGGGAGGCAAAGTAGGCACAGATACGCAGTATTTT
CDR3: CASSYPLAGGKVGTDTQYF

J: TRBJ1-1
V: TRBV7-9
D: NA
size: NA
DNA: TGTGCCAGCAGCTTAGATACAGGAACCCGGGACACTGAAGCTTTCTTT
CDR3: CASSLDTGTRDTEAFF